Listed here is a single T cell receptor beta chain. The specificity of this receptor is unknown. No qualities accompany the bases; no much larger clone lies one base away. The sample comes from a study of OX40 agonist ivuxolimab in advanced cancers. Study-wide context: Ivuxolimab, which targeted the costimulatory receptor OX40 (CD134), was an agonistic, fully human IgG2 monoclonal antibody. Intravenous ivuxolimab was administered to patients every 2 weeks at six dose levels: 0.01, 0.1, 0.3, 1.5, 3 and 10 mg/kg. Among the 52 dose-escalation patients, about 20 had hepatocellular carcinoma, around 15 melanoma, 9 renal cell carcinoma and 9 head and neck cancer. In the dose-escalation cohort, approximately 82% of patients were male, and the mean age was 60 years with a range of roughly 23 to 79. Patients were allowed to have had prior anti-PD-1, anti-PD-L1 or anti-CTLA-4 therapy, and 30% to 50% of the dose-escalation patients had previously received checkpoint inhibitors. Partial responses occurred in three dose-escalation patients, of whom one had hepatocellular carcinoma and two had cutaneous melanoma. The point of sequencing TCRbeta in the periphery was to test whether ivuxolimab changed TCR sequence diversity and drove clonal T-cell expansion. The paper describes the monotherapy dose-escalation part (N ≈ 52 patients) of the phase I trial of ivuxolimab.

The trial excluded patients who had a history of autoimmune disease or who were on systemic immunosuppression. Peripheral blood for TCR sequencing was drawn from every dose cohort at baseline, at cycle 4 day 1 and at cycle 7 day 1. The samples were taken from a phase I, first-in-human, multicenter, open-label dose-escalation trial of ivuxolimab. Adults with locally advanced or metastatic melanoma, renal cell carcinoma, hepatocellular carcinoma or head and neck squamous cell carcinoma were enrolled in the trial. CD4+ and CD8+ T cells were sorted separately from peripheral blood before TCR sequencing. For sequencing of the TCRbeta CDR3 region, genomic DNA was extracted from the sorted cells. The immunoSEQ Assay was used to sequence the TCRbeta CDR3 regions. The table was pulled from immuneACCESS by TCRdb, which kept in-frame rearrangements only. Such tables lose some clones; where checked, under half of the loss comes from unresolved V genes, and the rest has no known cause. The sample has roughly 35,000 clones on record, 80% to 95% of them singletons. Of the sample, about 33% falls within the top ten clones.

On the study overall, not on this receptor specifically: Low levels of normalized T-cell clonal expansion were also shown by some nonresponding patients. After ivuxolimab, expanded clones were on average more numerous among CD8+ T cells than among CD4+ T cells. At doses of 0.1 to 3.0 mg/kg, clonal expansion of both CD4+ and CD8+ blood T cells was observed from baseline to week 6. Partial responders in the 0.1-3.0 mg/kg groups had among the lowest normalized peripheral clonal expansion, especially among CD8+ T cells. Which antigens the clonally expanded peripheral T cells were specific for was not determined.

At the junction V is shortened by 3 bases and J by 3 bases; bases outside the gene matches: 2. The CDR3 contains 13 residues, cysteine and phenylalanine counted. Only the CDR3 part of the read is kept: 39 bases, read in frame from the first base. CDR1 and CDR2, looked up from the germline V gene, are SGHAT and FQNNGV. Source: CD4+ or CD8+ T cells sorted from blood, taken in a trial of the OX40 agonist ivuxolimab. The sequence was obtained from an adult with an advanced solid tumor such as melanoma, head and neck, liver or kidney cancer. This chain joins TRBV11-2 to TRBJ2-7, and TRBD1 matches 7 of the central bases. The DNA reads TGTGCCAGCAGCTTTGGACAGGTCTACGAGCAGTACTTC. Its protein product is CASSFGQVYEQYF.